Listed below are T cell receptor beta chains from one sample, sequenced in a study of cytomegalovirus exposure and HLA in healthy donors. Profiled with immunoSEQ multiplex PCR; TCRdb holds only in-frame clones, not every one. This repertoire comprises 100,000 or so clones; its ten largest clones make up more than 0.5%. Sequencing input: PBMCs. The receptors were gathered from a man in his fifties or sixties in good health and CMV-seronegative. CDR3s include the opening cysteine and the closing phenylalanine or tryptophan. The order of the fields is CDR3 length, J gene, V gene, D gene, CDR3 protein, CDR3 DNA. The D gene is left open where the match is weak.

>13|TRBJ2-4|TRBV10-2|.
CASSELHQNIQYF
TGCGCCAGCAGTGAACTTCATCAAAACATTCAGTACTTC
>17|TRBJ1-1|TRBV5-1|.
CASSLNSYRGTGTEAFF
TGCGCCAGCAGCCTGAACTCCTACCGGGGGACCGGCACTGAAGCTTTCTTT
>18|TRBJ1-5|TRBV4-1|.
CASSQGGQASYSNQPQHF
TGCGCCAGCAGCCAAGGCGGGCAGGCGTCGTATAGCAATCAGCCCCAGCATTTT
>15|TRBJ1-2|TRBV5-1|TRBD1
CASSSGGQSNYGYTF
TGCGCCAGCAGCTCAGGGGGACAGAGTAACTATGGCTACACCTTC
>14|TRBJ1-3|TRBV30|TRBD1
CAWSITGVGNTIYF
TGTGCCTGGAGTATAACAGGGGTTGGAAACACCATATATTTT
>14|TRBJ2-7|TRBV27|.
CASSFSGSTYEQYF
TGTGCCAGCAGTTTTAGCGGTTCCACCTACGAGCAGTACTTC
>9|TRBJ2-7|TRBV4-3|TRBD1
CASHRGQYF
TGCGCCAGCCACAGGGGGCAGTACTTC
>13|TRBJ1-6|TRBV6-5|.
CASTYWRNSPLHF
TGTGCCAGCACCTACTGGAGGAATTCACCCCTCCACTTT
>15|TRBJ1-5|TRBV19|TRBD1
CASSPTGTGVQPQHF
TGTGCCAGTAGTCCTACCGGGACAGGGGTTCAGCCCCAGCATTTT
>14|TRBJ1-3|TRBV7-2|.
CASSSGVSGNTIYF
TGTGCCAGCAGCTCAGGGGTATCCGGAAACACCATATATTTT
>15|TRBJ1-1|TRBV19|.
CASPPRGGINTEAFF
TGTGCCAGCCCCCCCCGCGGAGGGATTAACACTGAAGCTTTCTTT
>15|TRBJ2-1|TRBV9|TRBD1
CASSEGTGLYNEQFF
TGTGCCAGCAGCGAGGGGACAGGGTTATACAATGAGCAGTTCTTC
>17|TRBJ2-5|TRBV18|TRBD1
CASSPIGAGGAGETQYF
TGTGCCAGCTCACCAATTGGGGCAGGGGGCGCCGGGGAGACCCAGTACTTC
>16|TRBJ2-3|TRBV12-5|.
CASGLGLATNTDTQYF
TGTGCTAGTGGTTTGGGGCTAGCGACAAACACAGATACGCAGTATTTT
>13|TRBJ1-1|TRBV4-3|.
CASSQATGPEAFF
TGCGCCAGCAGCCAAGCAACAGGGCCTGAAGCTTTCTTT
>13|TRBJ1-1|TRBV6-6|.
CASRRGANTEAFF
TGTGCCAGCAGGCGGGGGGCCAACACTGAAGCTTTCTTT
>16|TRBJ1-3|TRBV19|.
CASSFEAESSGNTIYF
TGTGCCAGTAGTTTTGAGGCAGAGAGCTCTGGAAACACCATATATTTT
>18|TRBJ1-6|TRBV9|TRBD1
CASSVDLPGQDSDSPLHF
TGTGCCAGCAGCGTAGACCTCCCCGGACAGGATAGTGATTCACCCCTCCACTTT
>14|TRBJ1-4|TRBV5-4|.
CASSLGSGAEKLFF
TGTGCCAGCAGCTTGGGTTCTGGGGCCGAAAAACTGTTTTTT
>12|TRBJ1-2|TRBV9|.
CASSGAFGGYTF
TGTGCCAGCAGCGGGGCATTTGGTGGCTACACCTTC
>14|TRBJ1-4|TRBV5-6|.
CASSQDYSGEKLFF
TGTGCCAGCAGTCAAGATTACAGCGGTGAAAAACTGTTTTTT
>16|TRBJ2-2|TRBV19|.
CASSIEEGADTGELFF
TGTGCCAGTAGTATAGAGGAGGGGGCGGACACCGGGGAGCTGTTTTTT
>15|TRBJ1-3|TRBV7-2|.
CASSSTGSSGNTIYF
TGTGCCAGCAGCTCGACAGGTAGCTCTGGAAACACCATATATTTT
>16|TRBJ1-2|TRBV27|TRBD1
CASSLIAGQLNYGYTF
TGTGCCAGCAGTTTAATTGCGGGACAGCTAAACTATGGCTACACCTTC
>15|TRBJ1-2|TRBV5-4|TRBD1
CASSSPGQALYGYTF
TGTGCCAGCAGCTCCCCGGGACAGGCCCTATATGGCTACACCTTC
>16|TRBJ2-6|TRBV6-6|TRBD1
CASMGTGYSGANVLTF
TGTGCCAGCATGGGGACAGGGTACTCTGGGGCCAACGTCCTGACTTTC
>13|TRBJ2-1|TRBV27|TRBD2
CASTTVGGTSQFF
TGTGCCAGCACTACAGTTGGGGGGACTAGTCAGTTCTTC
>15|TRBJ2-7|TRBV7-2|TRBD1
CASSLGTGDTYEQYF
TGTGCCAGCAGCTTAGGGACAGGGGACACCTACGAGCAGTACTTC
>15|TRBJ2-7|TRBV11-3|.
CASSLSRATGSEQYF
TGTGCCAGCAGCTTAAGCCGGGCGACCGGGAGCGAGCAGTACTTC
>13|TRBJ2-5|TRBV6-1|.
CASSDPTGLQQYF
TGTGCCAGCAGTGACCCTACAGGGTTGCAGCAGTACTTC
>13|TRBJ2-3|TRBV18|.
CASSPAGLDTQYF
TGTGCCAGCTCACCTGCGGGTTTAGATACGCAGTATTTT
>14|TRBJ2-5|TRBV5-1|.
CASSSQGGGETQYF
TGCGCCAGCAGCTCCCAGGGGGGTGGAGAGACCCAGTACTTC
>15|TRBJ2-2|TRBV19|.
CASRVREPVTGELFF
TGTGCCAGTCGGGTGAGGGAGCCGGTCACCGGGGAGCTGTTTTTT
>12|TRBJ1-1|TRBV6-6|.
CASTDSYTEAFF
TGTGCCAGCACCGACAGCTACACTGAAGCTTTCTTT
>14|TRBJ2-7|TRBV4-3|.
CASSREAGSYEQYF
TGCGCCAGCAGCCGAGAAGCGGGCTCCTACGAGCAGTACTTC
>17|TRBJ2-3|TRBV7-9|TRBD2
CASPGLAGGPGTDTQYF
TGTGCCAGCCCGGGACTAGCGGGAGGGCCGGGCACAGATACGCAGTATTTT
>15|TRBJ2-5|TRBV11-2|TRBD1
CASSGMTGGSETQYF
TGTGCCAGCAGCGGGATGACAGGGGGGTCAGAGACCCAGTACTTC
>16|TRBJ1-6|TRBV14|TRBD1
CASSQEGTGFNSPLHF
TGTGCCAGCAGCCAAGAGGGGACAGGGTTTAATTCACCCCTCCACTTT
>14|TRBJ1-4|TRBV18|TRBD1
CASSPGDSYEKLFF
TGTGCCAGCTCACCTGGGGACAGCTATGAAAAACTGTTTTTT
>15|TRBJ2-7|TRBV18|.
CASSPKENNPYEQYF
TGTGCCAGCTCACCTAAGGAGAATAATCCCTACGAGCAGTACTTC
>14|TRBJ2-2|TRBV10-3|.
CAISDLRASGELFF
TGTGCCATCAGTGACCTAAGAGCGTCCGGGGAGCTGTTTTTT
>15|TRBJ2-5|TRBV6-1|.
CASISLGARAETQYF
TGTGCCAGCATTTCCCTGGGGGCACGAGCAGAGACCCAGTACTTC
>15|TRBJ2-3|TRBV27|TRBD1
CASSSLDRGTDTQYF
TGTGCCAGCAGTTCCCTTGACAGGGGGACAGATACGCAGTATTTT
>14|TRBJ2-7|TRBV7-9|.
CASSLDPGSYEQYF
TGTGCCAGCAGCTTAGATCCCGGGTCCTACGAGCAGTACTTC
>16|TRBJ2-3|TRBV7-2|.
CASSLYSGSGADTQYF
TGTGCCAGCAGCCTCTATTCAGGATCCGGGGCAGATACGCAGTATTTT
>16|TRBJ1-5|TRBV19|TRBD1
CASSGPGTGVSQPQHF
TGTGCCAGTAGTGGACCTGGGACAGGGGTCTCTCAGCCCCAGCATTTT
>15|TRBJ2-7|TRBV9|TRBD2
CASSPGLAGDRQQYF
TGTGCCAGCAGCCCAGGACTAGCGGGAGATCGGCAGCAGTACTTC
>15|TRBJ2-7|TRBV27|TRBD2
CASSLGAAGGYEQYF
TGTGCCAGCAGTTTAGGGGCAGCGGGAGGCTACGAGCAGTACTTC
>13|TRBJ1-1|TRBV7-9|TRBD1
CASKTGGDTEAFF
TGTGCCAGCAAAACAGGGGGGGACACTGAAGCTTTCTTT
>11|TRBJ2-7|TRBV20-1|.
CSAQKAYEQYF
TGCAGTGCACAGAAGGCCTACGAGCAGTACTTC